The sequence of this T cell receptor beta chain was determined in a study of beta chain features in type 1 diabetes. Comment on this clone: Its cognate antigen is unknown.

The CDR3 length is 15 residues. CDR1 and CDR2 (germline): MDHEN, SYDVKM. V lost 4 bases to trimming and J lost 7 bases; unmatched junction nucleotides: 6. General study findings and limits: For cells with high TCR expression, cDNA sequencing could yield over-representation.

Expressed TCRB transcripts were sequenced because the entire RNA isolate underwent reverse transcription. Sequencing used immunoSEQ multiplex PCR; TCRdb keeps in-frame clones, though not all of them. The table has around 350,000 clones, around an eighth seen once. The chain is built from TRBV28 and TRBJ1-6, with 8 positions matching TRBD1. Sequenced: naive CD4+ T cells from blood. The TCR sequence derives from a man between 18 and 35 years old in good health. For the CDR3, the DNA is TGTGCCAGCAGTTCCCCCGGACAGGGCAATTCACCCCTCCACTTT. This sequence encodes CASSSPGQGNSPLHF.